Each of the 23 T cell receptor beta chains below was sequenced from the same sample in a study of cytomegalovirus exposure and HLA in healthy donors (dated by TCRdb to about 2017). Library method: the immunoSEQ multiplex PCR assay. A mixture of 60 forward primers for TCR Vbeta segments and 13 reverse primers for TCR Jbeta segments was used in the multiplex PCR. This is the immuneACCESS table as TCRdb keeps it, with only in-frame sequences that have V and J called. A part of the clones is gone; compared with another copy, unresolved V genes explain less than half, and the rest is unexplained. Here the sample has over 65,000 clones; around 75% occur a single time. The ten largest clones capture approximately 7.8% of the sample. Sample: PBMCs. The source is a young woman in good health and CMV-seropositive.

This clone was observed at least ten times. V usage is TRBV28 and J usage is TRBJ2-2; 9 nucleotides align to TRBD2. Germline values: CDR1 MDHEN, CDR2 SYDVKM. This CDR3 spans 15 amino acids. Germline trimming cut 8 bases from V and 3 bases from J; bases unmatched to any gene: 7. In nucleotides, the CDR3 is TGTGCCAGCCGGTTAGCGGGGGTCGACACCGGGGAGCTGTTTTTT. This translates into CASRLAGVDTGELFF.

DNA of the CDR3: TGTGCCAGCAGCTTCATAAGGACAGGGGCTTGGACAGATACGCAGTATTTT. Its translation: CASSFIRTGAWTDTQYF. The chain couples TRBV7-9 to TRBJ2-3, with 9 bases matching TRBD1. Trimming took 3 bases from V and 3 from J; bases not matched to a gene: 10. Germline V CDR1 and CDR2: SEHNR, FQNEAQ (reference sequence). This CDR3 has 17 amino acids.

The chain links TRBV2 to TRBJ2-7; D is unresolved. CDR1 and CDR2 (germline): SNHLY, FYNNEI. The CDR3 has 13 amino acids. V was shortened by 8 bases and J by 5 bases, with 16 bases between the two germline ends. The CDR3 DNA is TGTGCCAGCGACGGCCCGTTTCGGGACGAGCAGTACTTC. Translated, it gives CASDGPFRDEQYF.

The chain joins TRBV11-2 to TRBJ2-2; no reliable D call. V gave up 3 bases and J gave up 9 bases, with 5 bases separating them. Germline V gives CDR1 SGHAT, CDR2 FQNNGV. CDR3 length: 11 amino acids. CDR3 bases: TGTGCCAGCAGCTTGAGTAGGGAGCTGTTTTTT. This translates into CASSLSRELFF. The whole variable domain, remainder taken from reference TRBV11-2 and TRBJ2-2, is EAGVAQSPRYKIIEKRQSVAFWCNPISGHATLYWYQQILGQGPKLLIQFQNNGVVDDSQLPKDRFSAERLKGVDSTLKIQPAKLEDSAVYLCASSLSRELFFGEGSRLTVL.

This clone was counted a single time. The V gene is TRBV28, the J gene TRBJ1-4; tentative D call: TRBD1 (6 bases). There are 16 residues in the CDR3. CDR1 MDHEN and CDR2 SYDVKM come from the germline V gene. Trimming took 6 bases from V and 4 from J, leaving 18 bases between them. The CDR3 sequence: CASSRAGGRVNEKLFF. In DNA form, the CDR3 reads TGTGCCAGCAGCCGGGCTGGGGGCAGGGTTAATGAAAAACTGTTTTTT.

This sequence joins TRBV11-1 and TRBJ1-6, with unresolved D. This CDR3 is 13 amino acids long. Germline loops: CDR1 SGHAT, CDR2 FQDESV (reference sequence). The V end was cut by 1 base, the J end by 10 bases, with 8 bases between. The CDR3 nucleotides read TGTGCCAGCAGCTTAGTGGCTAGCTCACCCCTCCACTTT. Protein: CASSLVASSPLHF.

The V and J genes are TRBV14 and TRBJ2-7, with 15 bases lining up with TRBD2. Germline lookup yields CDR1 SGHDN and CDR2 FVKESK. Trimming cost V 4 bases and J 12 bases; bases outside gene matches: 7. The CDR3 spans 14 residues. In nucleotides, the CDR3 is TGTGCCAGCAGCCTACGCGGGACTAGCGGGAGGTGGTACTTC. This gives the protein CASSLRGTSGRWYF.

CDR3: CASKAGARTDTQYF. CDR3 DNA sequence: TGTGCCAGCAAGGCGGGAGCAAGGACAGATACGCAGTATTTT. V usage is TRBV2 and J usage is TRBJ2-3; TRBD2 matches at 7 bases. Per germline, CDR1 SNHLY and CDR2 FYNNEI. Germline trimming cut 7 bases from V and 3 bases from J; bases unmatched to any gene: 7. The CDR3 contains 14 residues.

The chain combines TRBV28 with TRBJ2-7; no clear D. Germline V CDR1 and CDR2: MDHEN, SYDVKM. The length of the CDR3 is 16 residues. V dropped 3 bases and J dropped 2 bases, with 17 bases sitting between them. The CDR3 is CASSFHLSGLTYEQYF. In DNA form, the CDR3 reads TGTGCCAGCAGTTTCCACCTGTCAGGTCTCACCTACGAGCAGTACTTC.

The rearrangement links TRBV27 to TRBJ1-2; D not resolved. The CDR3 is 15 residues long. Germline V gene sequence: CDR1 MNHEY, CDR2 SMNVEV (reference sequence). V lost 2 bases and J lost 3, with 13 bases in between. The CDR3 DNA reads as TGTGCCAGCAGTTTAATCCCCCTACGGTACTATGGCTACACCTTC. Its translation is CASSLIPLRYYGYTF.

CDR3 sequence (DNA): TGTGCCTGGAGTCCTTCCCGGGACCTCCACTTT. Translating gives CAWSPSRDLHF. The V and J genes are TRBV30 and TRBJ1-6; D unresolved. Germline V gene data show CDR1 as GTSNPN and CDR2 as SVGIG (reference sequence). Trimming took off 2 bases at V and 15 bases at J, with 11 bases between the two ends. The CDR3 runs 11 residues.

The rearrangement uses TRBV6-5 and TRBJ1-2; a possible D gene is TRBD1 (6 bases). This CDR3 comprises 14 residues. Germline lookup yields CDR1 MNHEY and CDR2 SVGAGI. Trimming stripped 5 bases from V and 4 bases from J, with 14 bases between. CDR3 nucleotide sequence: TGTGCCAGCAGTCTCCATGGGGGCAGCTATGGCTACACCTTC. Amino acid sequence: CASSLHGGSYGYTF.

CDR3 DNA: TGTGCCAGCAGCCAAGGGGCAGTGACGAACACTGAAGCTTTCTTT. Amino acids: CASSQGAVTNTEAFF. The J gene is TRBJ1-1, the V gene TRBV4-2; D not certain. Trimming removed 1 base at V and 1 base at J, with 10 bases between. Germline V lookup: CDR1 LGHNA, CDR2 YNFKEQ. The CDR3 length is 15 residues.

The DNA of the CDR3 is TGTGCCAGCAGCACTAGCGGGTACAATGAGCAGTTCTTC. Amino acid sequence: CASSTSGYNEQFF. This rearrangement joins TRBV9 to TRBJ2-1; 9 bases are a match to TRBD2. The junction had 0 bases not matched to a gene; V was cut back by 4 bases and J by 4 bases. The CDR3 runs to 13 residues. The germline gives CDR1 SGDLS, CDR2 YYNGEE.

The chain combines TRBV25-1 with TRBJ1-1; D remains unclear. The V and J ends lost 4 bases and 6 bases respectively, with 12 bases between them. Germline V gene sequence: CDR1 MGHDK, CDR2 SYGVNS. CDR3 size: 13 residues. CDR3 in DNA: TGTGCCAGCAGTGTGGCAGGCCCGGCTGAAGCTTTCTTT. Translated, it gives CASSVAGPAEAFF.

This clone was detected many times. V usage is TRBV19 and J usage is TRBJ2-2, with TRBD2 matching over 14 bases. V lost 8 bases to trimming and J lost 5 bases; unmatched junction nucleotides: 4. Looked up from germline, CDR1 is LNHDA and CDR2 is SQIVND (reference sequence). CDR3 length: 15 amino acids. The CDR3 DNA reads TGTGCCAGTCAGGGACTAGCGGGAGATACCGGGGAGCTGTTTTTT. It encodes CASQGLAGDTGELFF.

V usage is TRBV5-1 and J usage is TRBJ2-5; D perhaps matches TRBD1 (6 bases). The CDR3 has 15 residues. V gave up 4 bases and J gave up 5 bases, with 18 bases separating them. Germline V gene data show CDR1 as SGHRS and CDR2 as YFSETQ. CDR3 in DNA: TGCGCCAGCAGCCCCCAGACAGGCGGGTGCGAGACCCAGTACTTC. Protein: CASSPQTGGCETQYF.

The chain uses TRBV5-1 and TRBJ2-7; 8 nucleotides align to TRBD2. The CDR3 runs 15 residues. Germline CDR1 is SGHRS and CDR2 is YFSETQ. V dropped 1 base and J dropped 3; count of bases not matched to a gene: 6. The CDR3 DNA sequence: TGCGCCAGCAGCTTGTTCGGGAGGGCCGGCTACGAGCAGTACTTC. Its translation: CASSLFGRAGYEQYF.

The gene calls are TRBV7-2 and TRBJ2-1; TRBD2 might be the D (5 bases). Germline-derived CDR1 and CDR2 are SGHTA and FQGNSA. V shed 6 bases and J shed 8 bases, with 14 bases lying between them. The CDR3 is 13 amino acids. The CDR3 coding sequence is TGTGCCAGCAGTTCGACTATGGTCTATGAGCAGTTCTTC. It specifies CASSSTMVYEQFF.

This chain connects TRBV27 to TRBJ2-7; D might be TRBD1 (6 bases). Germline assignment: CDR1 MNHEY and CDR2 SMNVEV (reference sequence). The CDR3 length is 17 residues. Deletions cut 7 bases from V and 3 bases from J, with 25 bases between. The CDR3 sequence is CASTPGPRGSNYYEQYF. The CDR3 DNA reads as TGTGCCAGCACCCCAGGTCCCAGGGGTAGTAATTACTACGAGCAGTACTTC.

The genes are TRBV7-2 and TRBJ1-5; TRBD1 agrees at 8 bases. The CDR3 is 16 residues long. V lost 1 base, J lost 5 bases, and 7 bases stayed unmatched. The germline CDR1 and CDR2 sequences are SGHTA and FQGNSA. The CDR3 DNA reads TGTGCCAGCAGCTTAGTCTCGGGACAGGCTCATCAGCCCCAGCATTTT. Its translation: CASSLVSGQAHQPQHF. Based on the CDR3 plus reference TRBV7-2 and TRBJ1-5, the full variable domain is GAGVSQSPSNKVTEKGKDVELRCDPISGHTALYWYRQSLGQGLEFLIYFQGNSAPDKSGLPSDRFSAERTGGSVSTLTIQRTQQEDSAVYLCASSLVSGQAHQPQHFGDGTRLSIL.

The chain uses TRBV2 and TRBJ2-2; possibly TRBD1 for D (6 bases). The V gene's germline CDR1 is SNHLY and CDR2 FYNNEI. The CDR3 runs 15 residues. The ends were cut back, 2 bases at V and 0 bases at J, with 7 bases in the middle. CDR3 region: CASSERTANTGELFF. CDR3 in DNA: TGTGCCAGCAGTGAAAGGACAGCGAACACCGGGGAGCTGTTTTTT.

The CDR3 region has the DNA TGTGCCAGCAGCAATAGGGCCAGGGGAAAGCGGGGCCTATACAATGAGCAGTTCTTC. Translation gives CASSNRARGKRGLYNEQFF. The chain has TRBV21-1 and TRBJ2-1; TRBD2, the table's D call, was not compared with the DNA. TRBV21-1 is flagged as a pseudogene. There are 19 residues in the CDR3.